The 15 T cell receptor beta chains in this list originate from one sample, sequenced in a study of blood T cell repertoires in COVID-19. The table came from immunoSEQ multiplex PCR; TCRdb's copy has only in-frame clones and leaves some out. The table lists roughly 160,000 clones, around 74% of them singletons. The sample was peripheral blood. The receptors stem from an older woman with COVID-19, enrolled during active disease.

The chain is built from TRBV24-1 and TRBJ2-7, with TRBD2 matching 16 bases. Germline CDR1 and CDR2: KGHDR and SFDVKD. The ends lost 3 bases at V and 5 bases at J; junction bases unmatched: 3. The CDR3 runs 16 residues. The CDR3 sequence: CATSDTGTSGGDEQYV. The CDR3 nucleotides read TGTGCCACCAGTGATACCGGGACTAGCGGGGGGGACGAGCAGTACGTC.

The chain recombines TRBV27 with TRBJ1-2; 10 bases agree with TRBD1. The CDR3 spans 14 residues. V lost 6 bases to trimming and J lost 5 bases; unmatched junction nucleotides: 6. Germline V gene lookup returns CDR1 MNHEY and CDR2 SMNVEV (reference sequence). The CDR3: CASRQTGGVYGYTF. The CDR3 coding sequence is TGTGCCAGCAGGCAGACAGGGGGCGTATATGGCTACACCTTC.

Only a few counts were recorded for this clone. The chain links TRBV24-1 to TRBJ2-1; D call uncertain. CDR3 length: 16 residues. The germline gives CDR1 KGHDR, CDR2 SFDVKD. Trimming shortened V by 4 bases and J by 3 bases, and 15 bases separated the two germline ends. CDR3 sequence reads: CATSDPGSSDYNEQFF. The CDR3, as DNA: TGTGCCACCAGTGACCCCGGGTCCTCGGACTACAATGAGCAGTTCTTC.

The DNA for the CDR3 is TGTGCCAGCAGCCAAGGGACAGGGGGTGCTTTCCAGTTCTTC. Encoded protein: CASSQGTGGAFQFF. The rearrangement joins TRBV3-1 (or the pseudogene TRBV3-2) to TRBJ2-1; 10 nucleotides align to TRBD1. The CDR3 is 14 amino acids. Germline lookup yields CDR1 LGHDT and CDR2 YNNKEL (reference sequence). The ends lost 1 base at V and 13 bases at J; junction bases unmatched: 7.

This clone was counted once. The rearrangement links TRBV4-3 to TRBJ2-6; 8 positions agree with TRBD2. The CDR3 has 16 residues. Trimming removed 0 bases from V and 4 bases from J; junction bases left unmatched: 2. The germline V gene encodes CDR1 LGHNA and CDR2 YSLEER. CDR3: CASSQELAAGANVLTF. The CDR3 nucleotides read TGCGCCAGCAGCCAAGAACTAGCGGCCGGGGCCAACGTCCTGACTTTC.

The V call is TRBV3-1 (or the pseudogene TRBV3-2), the J call TRBJ2-3; possible D gene TRBD1, 6 bases. CDR3 length: 16 residues. Germline CDR1 and CDR2: LGHDT and YNNKEL (reference sequence). Deletions cut 2 bases from V and 4 bases from J, with 16 bases between. In DNA, the CDR3 is TGTGCCAGCAGCCAACAAAGGGGCAGGGGCGCAGATACGCAGTATTTT. Its translation: CASSQQRGRGADTQYF.

The chain carries TRBV2 and TRBJ1-3, with 11 nucleotides matching TRBD1. Germline V gives CDR1 SNHLY, CDR2 FYNNEI. The CDR3 is 15 residues long. Trimming removed 6 bases from V and 2 bases from J; junction bases left unmatched: 3. CDR3 bases: TGTGCCAGCAGGGAGGACAGGGGGCCTGGAAACACCATATATTTT. It yields the protein CASREDRGPGNTIYF.

This chain joins TRBV19 and TRBJ1-5; 8 bases match TRBD1. CDR1 is LNHDA, CDR2 SQIVND, per germline (reference sequence). The length of the CDR3 is 15 residues. V shed 4 bases, J shed 1 base, and the junction held 3 bases outside the gene matches. CDR3 in DNA: TGTGCCAGTAGTAGGACAGGGCCGAGCAATCAGCCCCAGCATTTT. It translates to CASSRTGPSNQPQHF.

The rearrangement joins TRBV20-1 to TRBJ2-3, with 11 nucleotides matching TRBD2. V lost 3 bases and J lost 5; bases outside the gene matches: 4. This CDR3 is built from 14 residues. Germline-derived CDR1 and CDR2 are DFQATT and SNEGSKA (reference sequence). CDR3 coding DNA: TGCAGTGCTAGTAGACTAGCGGGAAAAGATACGCAGTATTTT. The encoded protein is CSASRLAGKDTQYF.

The count of this clone is one. The chain uses TRBV19 and TRBJ1-4; TRBD1 aligns across 10 bases. Germline values: CDR1 LNHDA, CDR2 SQIVND (reference sequence). V dropped 4 bases and J dropped 1; count of bases not matched to a gene: 6. CDR3 length: 17 amino acids. Written as DNA, the CDR3 is TGTGCCAGTAGTACCAGCGGACAGGGGGAAACTAATGAAAAACTGTTTTTT. Its protein is CASSTSGQGETNEKLFF.

V usage is TRBV19 and J usage is TRBJ1-2; D gene uncertain. The V gene lost 2 bases and the J gene lost 4 bases, with 8 bases spanning the gap. CDR3 length: 13 amino acids. CDR1 is LNHDA and CDR2 is SQIVND in the germline V gene (reference sequence). CDR3 region: CASSITGGYGYTF. CDR3 bases: TGTGCCAGTAGTATAACCGGAGGCTATGGCTACACCTTC.

The chain carries TRBV27 and TRBJ1-6, with no clear D. The CDR3 has 14 residues. Trimming removed 3 bases at V and 8 bases at J, with 11 bases between. Germline V lookup: CDR1 MNHEY, CDR2 SMNVEV (reference sequence). The DNA for the CDR3 is TGTGCCAGCAGTTTTACTGAGGAGTATTCACCCCTCCACTTT. Translation gives CASSFTEEYSPLHF.

This clone was recorded once. The rearrangement uses TRBV4-1 and TRBJ2-5; weak D call: TRBD1 (6 bases). CDR3 length equals 17 residues. Germline values: CDR1 MGHRA, CDR2 YSYEKL. The germline V and J ends were trimmed by 4 bases and 1 base, with 19 bases remaining between them. CDR3 amino acids: CASSPWAGVSGQETQYF. The CDR3 DNA reads TGCGCCAGCAGCCCCTGGGCAGGGGTAAGCGGCCAAGAGACCCAGTACTTC.

This clone appeared a single time. This chain joins TRBV10-3 and TRBJ2-5, with TRBD1 matching 9 bases. CDR1 and CDR2 from the germline V gene are ENHRY and SYGVKD. This CDR3 is built from 15 residues. The trim removed 5 bases at V and 5 bases at J, leaving 9 bases unmatched. CDR3 protein: CAISSPDRGQETQYF. The CDR3 DNA reads TGTGCCATCAGTTCACCGGACAGGGGCCAGGAGACCCAGTACTTC.

The rearrangement joins TRBV2 to TRBJ2-2, with D unclear. This CDR3 has 15 residues. The germline CDR1 and CDR2 sequences are SNHLY and FYNNEI. The V gene lost 1 base and the J gene lost 4 bases, with 10 bases spanning the gap. This CDR3 is CASSEVRPSTGELFF. CDR3 nucleotides: TGTGCCAGCAGTGAAGTCAGGCCCAGCACCGGGGAGCTGTTTTTT.